These T cell receptor beta chains were read from a single sample in a study of control samples from healthy donors and cancer patients. Assay: immunoSEQ multiplex PCR; the TCRdb copy retains only in-frame clones and omits some. Among approximately 100,000 clones listed, more than 75% were seen once. Sample: blood. These TCRs come from a man aged 30-40 years in good health. Both conserved end residues are part of each CDR3. A D gene is named only where the DNA matches it firmly. Clone size is not always given. Where it is, it says once, few, many or a class for expanded clones.

v_call	clone_size	j_call	d_call	cdr3_aa	cdr3_nt
TRBV3-1/TRBV3-2	-	TRBJ2-1	-	CASSPWANEQFF	TGTGCCAGCAGCCCCTGGGCCAATGAGCAGTTCTTC
TRBV24-1	-	TRBJ2-5	-	CATSDLSGTDLQETQYF	TGTGCCACCAGTGATTTGTCCGGGACTGATTTACAAGAGACCCAGTACTTC
TRBV19	-	TRBJ2-3	-	CAAGGGTDTQYF	TGTGCCGCTGGCGGGGGCACAGATACGCAGTATTTT
TRBV12-5	-	TRBJ1-2	-	CASGKDGRYGYTF	TGTGCTAGTGGTAAGGACGGTCGGTATGGCTACACCTTC
TRBV6-5	-	TRBJ2-1	TRBD1	CASRAATGTGGEQFF	TGTGCCAGCAGGGCCGCCACAGGGACAGGGGGTGAGCAGTTCTTC
TRBV5-1	-	TRBJ1-6	-	CASSLTDRARSYNSPLHF	TGCGCCAGCAGCTTGACCGACAGAGCTAGATCTTATAATTCACCCCTCCACTTT
TRBV7-6	few	TRBJ2-2	-	CASSQSRFSYTGELFF	TGTGCCAGCAGCCAATCCAGGTTTTCTTACACCGGGGAGCTGTTTTTT
TRBV14	-	TRBJ1-1	-	CASSHIGGAGPNTEAFF	TGTGCCAGCAGCCACATTGGGGGGGCAGGGCCGAACACTGAAGCTTTCTTT
TRBV30	-	TRBJ2-5	-	CAWSWAAETQYF	TGTGCCTGGAGTTGGGCAGCAGAGACCCAGTACTTC
TRBV28	-	TRBJ2-3	-	CASSLDPRADTQYF	TGTGCCAGCAGTTTGGACCCCAGGGCAGATACGCAGTATTTT
TRBV30	-	TRBJ2-1	-	CAWIKGDEQFF	TGTGCCTGGATAAAAGGTGATGAGCAGTTCTTC
TRBV7-6	-	TRBJ1-1	TRBD1	CASSLVPGGVTEAFF	TGTGCCAGCAGCTTAGTTCCAGGGGGCGTCACTGAAGCTTTCTTT
TRBV24-1	-	TRBJ1-2	-	CATSEGVYYGYTF	TGTGCCACCAGTGAGGGGGTTTACTATGGCTACACCTTC
TRBV2	-	TRBJ2-7	TRBD2	CASSEAGLNGGYEQYF	TGTGCCAGCAGTGAAGCAGGACTAAACGGGGGGTACGAGCAGTACTTC
TRBV27	once	TRBJ2-5	-	CASRGTGLAETQYF	TGTGCCAGCAGGGGGACAGGACTAGCGGAGACCCAGTACTTC
TRBV7-2	many	TRBJ1-3	-	CASSLSVDGKGNTIYF	TGTGCCAGCAGCTTATCTGTAGACGGCAAAGGAAACACCATATATTTT
TRBV27	-	TRBJ1-6	-	CASSFQGNSPLHF	TGTGCCAGCAGTTTCCAGGGGAATTCACCCCTCCACTTT
TRBV3-1/TRBV3-2	few	TRBJ2-5	-	CASSQSTQRLETQYF	TGTGCCAGCAGCCAATCCACCCAAAGGTTGGAGACCCAGTACTTC
TRBV27	-	TRBJ2-7	TRBD1	CASSFSPGQGAYEQYF	TGTGCCAGCAGTTTTTCTCCGGGACAGGGTGCCTACGAGCAGTACTTC
TRBV10-1	-	TRBJ2-3	-	CASSERFTDTQYF	TGCGCCAGCAGTGAGAGATTCACAGATACGCAGTATTTT
TRBV23-1	few	TRBJ1-3	-	CASSHPKGWDPGNTIYF	TGCGCCAGCAGTCACCCGAAGGGATGGGATCCTGGAAACACCATATATTTT
TRBV6-5	-	TRBJ1-1	-	CASSSLMAGMNTEAFF	TGTGCCAGCAGTTCCCTAATGGCAGGCATGAACACTGAAGCTTTCTTT
TRBV30	few	TRBJ2-5	TRBD2	CAWTIAGGQETQYF	TGTGCCTGGACCATAGCGGGGGGCCAAGAGACCCAGTACTTC
TRBV30	-	TRBJ2-5	-	CAWDQGETQYF	TGTGCCTGGGACCAGGGGGAGACCCAGTACTTC
TRBV19	-	TRBJ2-7	TRBD2	CASSTAGGNYEQYF	TGTGCCAGTAGTACAGCGGGGGGAAACTACGAGCAGTACTTC
TRBV6-5	-	TRBJ2-3	-	CASSSTGGEADTQYF	TGTGCCAGCAGTTCTACAGGGGGGGAGGCAGATACGCAGTATTTT
TRBV6-4	-	TRBJ1-6	-	CASSDSYNSPLHF	TGTGCCAGCAGTGATAGTTATAATTCACCCCTCCACTTT
TRBV7-2	-	TRBJ2-3	TRBD2	CASSLNTGGRATQYF	TGTGCCAGCAGCTTAAATACGGGGGGGCGCGCTACGCAGTATTTT
TRBV4-2	-	TRBJ1-5	-	CASSQTGTGNSNQPQHF	TGTGCCAGCAGCCAAACCGGGACTGGGAATAGCAATCAGCCCCAGCATTTT
TRBV6-5	-	TRBJ1-2	-	CASSPQGYYGYTF	TGTGCCAGCAGTCCTCAGGGGTACTATGGCTACACCTTC
TRBV5-1	-	TRBJ1-3	-	CASSLGGTGNTIYF	TGCGCCAGCAGCTTGGGGGGAACTGGAAACACCATATATTTT
TRBV2	-	TRBJ2-3	-	CASSRGGPTDTQYF	TGTGCCAGCAGTAGGGGGGGGCCCACAGATACGCAGTATTTT
TRBV29-1	-	TRBJ1-2	-	CSVDGLAGSYGYTF	TGCAGCGTTGACGGGTTAGCAGGGAGCTATGGCTACACCTTC
TRBV19	few	TRBJ1-1	-	CASSIDWVLDRPNTEAFF	TGTGCCAGTAGTATAGATTGGGTTCTAGACAGGCCGAACACTGAAGCTTTCTTT
TRBV18	few	TRBJ2-2	-	CASSPPRNTGELFF	TGTGCCAGCTCACCACCGAGGAACACCGGGGAGCTGTTTTTT
TRBV3-1/TRBV3-2	-	TRBJ2-3	TRBD2	CASTRGLAGGHRGDTQYF	TGTGCCAGCACCCGAGGACTAGCGGGGGGTCATAGAGGAGATACGCAGTATTTT
TRBV5-4	few	TRBJ1-6	-	CASSLAGGSSYNSPLHF	TGTGCCAGCAGCTTGGCCGGCGGCAGCTCCTATAATTCACCCCTCCACTTT
TRBV5-1	-	TRBJ1-6	-	CASSLEQLTPNLHF	TGCGCCAGCAGCTTGGAACAGTTAACTCCAAACCTGCACTTT
TRBV7-3	-	TRBJ2-3	TRBD2	CASSRTSGGAGDTQYF	TGTGCCAGCAGCCGGACTAGCGGGGGGGCAGGAGATACGCAGTATTTT
TRBV7-8	-	TRBJ1-2	-	CASSLVQDYGYTF	TGTGCCAGCAGCTTAGTACAGGACTATGGCTACACCTTC
TRBV12-5	-	TRBJ1-3	-	CASGLGYSGNTIYF	TGTGCTAGTGGTTTGGGGTACTCTGGAAACACCATATATTTT
TRBV10-1	-	TRBJ1-4	TRBD1	CASSVKCGTGGALCVHSTNEKLFF	TGCGCCAGCAGTGTGAAGTGCGGGACAGGGGGCGCATTATGTGTACATTCAACTAATGAAAAACTGTTTTTT
TRBV6-1	-	TRBJ1-1	-	CASSEVSLNTEAFF	TGTGCCAGCAGTGAAGTCTCGTTGAACACTGAAGCTTTCTTT
TRBV4-1	once	TRBJ1-1	-	CASSQMVHPRGEAFF	TGCGCCAGCAGCCAAATGGTACACCCGAGGGGTGAAGCTTTCTTT
TRBV7-9	-	TRBJ1-2	-	CASSLLVGVPVYGYTF	TGTGCCAGCAGCTTATTAGTCGGGGTCCCAGTCTATGGCTACACCTTC
TRBV18	-	TRBJ1-5	TRBD1	CASSLGQGFNQPQHF	TGTGCCAGCTCCCTCGGACAGGGTTTCAATCAGCCCCAGCATTTT
TRBV2	once	TRBJ1-1	-	CASRGAGRTEAFF	TGTGCCAGCCGTGGGGCAGGGAGGACTGAAGCTTTCTTT
TRBV5-1	-	TRBJ2-7	-	CASSLETASYEQYF	TGCGCCAGCAGCTTGGAGACAGCCTCCTACGAGCAGTACTTC
TRBV10-3	-	TRBJ1-2	TRBD1	CAISGGDSSYGYTF	TGTGCCATCAGTGGCGGGGACAGCTCCTATGGCTACACCTTC
TRBV7-9	-	TRBJ1-3	-	CASSPGGNTIYF	TGTGCCAGCAGCCCCGGAGGAAACACCATATATTTT
TRBV27	-	TRBJ1-1	TRBD1	CASSLRVTGGLTEAFF	TGTGCCAGCAGTTTAAGGGTCACAGGGGGTCTCACTGAAGCTTTCTTT
TRBV19	-	TRBJ2-7	-	CASSIELILLGQEQYF	TGTGCCAGTAGTATAGAACTAATCCTCCTAGGCCAAGAACAGTACTTC
TRBV4-2	-	TRBJ1-4	-	CASSQGKGLGNEKLFF	TGTGCCAGCAGCCAAGGAAAAGGGCTCGGGAATGAAAAACTGTTTTTT
TRBV24-1	-	TRBJ2-6	-	CATSLSGTGANVLTF	TGTGCCACCAGTTTATCCGGGACTGGGGCCAACGTCCTGACTTTC
TRBV5-1	-	TRBJ2-1	TRBD1	CASSTGTGETLNEQFF	TGCGCCAGCAGCACCGGGACAGGGGAAACTCTGAATGAGCAGTTCTTC